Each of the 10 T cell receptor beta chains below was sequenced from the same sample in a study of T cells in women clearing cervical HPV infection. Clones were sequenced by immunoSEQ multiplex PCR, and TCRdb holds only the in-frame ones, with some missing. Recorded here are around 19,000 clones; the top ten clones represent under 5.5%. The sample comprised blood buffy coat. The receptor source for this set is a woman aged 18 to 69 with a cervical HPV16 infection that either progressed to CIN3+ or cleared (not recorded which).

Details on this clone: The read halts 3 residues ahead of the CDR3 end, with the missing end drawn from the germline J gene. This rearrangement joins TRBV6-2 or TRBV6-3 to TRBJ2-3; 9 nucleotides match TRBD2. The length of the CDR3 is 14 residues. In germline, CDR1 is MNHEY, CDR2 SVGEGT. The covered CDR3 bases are TGTGCCAGCAGTTCTCGACTAGCGGAAGAGACG. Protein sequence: CASSSRLAEET. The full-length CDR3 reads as CASSSRLAEETQYF.

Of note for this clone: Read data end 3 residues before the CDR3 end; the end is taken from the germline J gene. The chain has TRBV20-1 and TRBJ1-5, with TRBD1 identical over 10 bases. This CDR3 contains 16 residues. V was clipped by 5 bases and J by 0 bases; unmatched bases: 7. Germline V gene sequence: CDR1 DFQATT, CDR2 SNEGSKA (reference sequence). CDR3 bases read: TGCAGTGCTCGGGACAGGGGTTATTATAGCAATCAGCCC. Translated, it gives CSARDRGYYSNQP. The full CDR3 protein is CSARDRGYYSNQPQHF.

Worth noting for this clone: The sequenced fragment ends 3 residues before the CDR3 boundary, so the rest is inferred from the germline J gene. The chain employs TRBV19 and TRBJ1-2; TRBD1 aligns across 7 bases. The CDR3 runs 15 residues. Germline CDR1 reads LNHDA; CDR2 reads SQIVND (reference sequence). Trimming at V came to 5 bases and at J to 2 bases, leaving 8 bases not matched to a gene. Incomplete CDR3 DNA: TGTGCCAGTAGTGGACAGGCGAAAACCAACTATGGC. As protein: CASSGQAKTNYG. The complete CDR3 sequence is CASSGQAKTNYGYTF. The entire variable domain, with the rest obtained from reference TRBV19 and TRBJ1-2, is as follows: DGGITQSPKYLFRKEGQNVTLSCEQNLNHDAMYWYRQDPGQGLRLIYYSQIVNDFQKGDIAEGYSVSREKKESFPLTVTSAQKNPTAFYLCASSGQAKTNYGYTFGSGTRLTVV.

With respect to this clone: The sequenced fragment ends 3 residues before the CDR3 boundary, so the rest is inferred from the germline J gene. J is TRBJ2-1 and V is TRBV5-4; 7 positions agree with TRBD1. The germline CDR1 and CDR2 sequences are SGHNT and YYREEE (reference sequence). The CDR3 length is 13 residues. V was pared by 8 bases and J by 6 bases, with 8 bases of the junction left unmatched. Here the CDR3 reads CASTWTGLNEQFF. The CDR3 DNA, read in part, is TGTGCCAGTACCTGGACAGGACTCAATGAG.

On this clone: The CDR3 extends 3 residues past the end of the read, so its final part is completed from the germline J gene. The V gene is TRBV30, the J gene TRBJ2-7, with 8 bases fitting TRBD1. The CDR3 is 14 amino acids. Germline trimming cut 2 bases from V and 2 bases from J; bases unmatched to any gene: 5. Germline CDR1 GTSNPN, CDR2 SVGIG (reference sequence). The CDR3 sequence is CAWSTGTGPYEQYF. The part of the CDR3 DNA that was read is TGTGCCTGGAGTACTGGGACAGGCCCCTACGAG.

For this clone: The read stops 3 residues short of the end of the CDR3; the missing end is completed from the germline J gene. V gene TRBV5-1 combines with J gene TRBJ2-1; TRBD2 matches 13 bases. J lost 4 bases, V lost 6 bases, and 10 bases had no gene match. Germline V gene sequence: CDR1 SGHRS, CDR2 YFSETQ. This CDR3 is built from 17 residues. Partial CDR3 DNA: TGCGCCAGCACCCTCAGACTAGCGGGGGGCAAATACAATGAG. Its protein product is CASTLRLAGGKYNE. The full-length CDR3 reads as CASTLRLAGGKYNEQFF.

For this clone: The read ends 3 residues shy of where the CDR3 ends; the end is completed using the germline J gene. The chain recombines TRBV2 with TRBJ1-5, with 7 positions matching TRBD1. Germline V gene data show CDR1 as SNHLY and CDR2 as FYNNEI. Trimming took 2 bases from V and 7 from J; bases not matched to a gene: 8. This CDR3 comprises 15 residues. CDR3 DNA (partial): TGTGCCAGCAGTGAAAACAGGGGAACATGGCAGCCC. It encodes CASSENRGTWQP. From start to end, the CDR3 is CASSENRGTWQPQHF.

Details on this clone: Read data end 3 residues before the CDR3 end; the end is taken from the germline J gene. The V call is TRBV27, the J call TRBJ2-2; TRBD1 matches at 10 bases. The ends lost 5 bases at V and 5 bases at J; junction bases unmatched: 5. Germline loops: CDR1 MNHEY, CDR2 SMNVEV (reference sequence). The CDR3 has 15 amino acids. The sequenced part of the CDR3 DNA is TGTGCCAGCAGTAGCCGGGACAGGGGAACCGGGGAG. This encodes CASSSRDRGTGE. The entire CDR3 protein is CASSSRDRGTGELFF.

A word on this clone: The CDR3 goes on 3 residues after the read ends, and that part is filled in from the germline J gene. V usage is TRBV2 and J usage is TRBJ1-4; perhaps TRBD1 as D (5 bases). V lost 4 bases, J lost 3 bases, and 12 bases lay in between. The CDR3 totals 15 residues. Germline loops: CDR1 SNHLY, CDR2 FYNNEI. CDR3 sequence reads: CASSGNRLPNEKLFF. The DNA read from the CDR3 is TGTGCCAGCAGTGGGAACAGGTTGCCTAATGAAAAA.

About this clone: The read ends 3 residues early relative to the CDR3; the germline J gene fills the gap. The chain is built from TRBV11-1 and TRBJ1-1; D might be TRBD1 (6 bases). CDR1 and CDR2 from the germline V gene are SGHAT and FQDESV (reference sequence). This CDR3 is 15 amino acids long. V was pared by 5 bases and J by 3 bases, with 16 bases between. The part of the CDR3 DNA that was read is TGTGCCAGCAGCGTCAGGGGTCCGTCGGACACTGAA. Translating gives CASSVRGPSDTE. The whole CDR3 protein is CASSVRGPSDTEAFF.